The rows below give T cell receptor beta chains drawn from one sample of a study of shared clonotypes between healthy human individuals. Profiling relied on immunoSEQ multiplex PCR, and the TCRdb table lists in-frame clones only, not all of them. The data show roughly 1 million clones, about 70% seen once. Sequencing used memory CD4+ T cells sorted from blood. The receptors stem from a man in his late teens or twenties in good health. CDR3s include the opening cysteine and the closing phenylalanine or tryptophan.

cdr3_aa: CASSVAPPPADTQYF
v_call: TRBV9
j_call: TRBJ2-3

cdr3_aa: CAWSDGGGGFKDEQYF
v_call: TRBV30
j_call: TRBJ2-7

cdr3_aa: CASSYREDGEQFF
v_call: TRBV5-1
j_call: TRBJ2-1

cdr3_aa: CASSLERRGYNEQFF
v_call: TRBV13
j_call: TRBJ2-1

cdr3_aa: CAWSEGGGVGYTF
v_call: TRBV30
j_call: TRBJ1-2

cdr3_aa: CASTSLEGAQHF
v_call: TRBV19
j_call: TRBJ1-5

cdr3_aa: CASSQDLGGGPATNEKLFF
v_call: TRBV4-3
j_call: TRBJ1-4

cdr3_aa: CASSTPLADTQYF
v_call: TRBV28
j_call: TRBJ2-3

cdr3_aa: CASSSTGPGPGELFF
v_call: TRBV11-3
j_call: TRBJ2-2

cdr3_aa: CASSLATPYNSPLHF
v_call: TRBV7-9
j_call: TRBJ1-6

cdr3_aa: CASSVAGGAAGELFF
v_call: TRBV9
j_call: TRBJ2-2

cdr3_aa: CASSPALAGDTQYF
v_call: TRBV7-3
j_call: TRBJ2-3

cdr3_aa: CASSFRPTGQPQHF
v_call: TRBV19
j_call: TRBJ1-5

cdr3_aa: CASSPRVGGTEAFF
v_call: TRBV6-6
j_call: TRBJ1-1

cdr3_aa: CASSSPGRKEYGYTF
v_call: TRBV2
j_call: TRBJ1-2

cdr3_aa: CASTRGQETQYF
v_call: TRBV6-1
j_call: TRBJ2-5

cdr3_aa: CASSYSGQNNQPQHF
v_call: TRBV6-6
j_call: TRBJ1-5

cdr3_aa: CAWSVTPDSLSSYEQYF
v_call: TRBV30
j_call: TRBJ2-7

cdr3_aa: CASSYLGQVYGYTF
v_call: TRBV6-6
j_call: TRBJ1-2

cdr3_aa: CASSQEAASYNEQFF
v_call: TRBV4-3
j_call: TRBJ2-1

cdr3_aa: CARQTRAGHNTGELFF
v_call: TRBV6-4
j_call: TRBJ2-2

cdr3_aa: CAWSVGRETQYF
v_call: TRBV30
j_call: TRBJ2-5

cdr3_aa: CASSLWKGASSETQYF
v_call: TRBV28
j_call: TRBJ2-5

cdr3_aa: CASSYATPIGAYEQYF
v_call: TRBV6-5
j_call: TRBJ2-7

cdr3_aa: CASCRGSNTGELFF
v_call: TRBV19
j_call: TRBJ2-2

cdr3_aa: CASSYIAVVATGELFF
v_call: TRBV6-6
j_call: TRBJ2-2

cdr3_aa: CASSLDAGLATDTQYF
v_call: TRBV11-2
j_call: TRBJ2-3

cdr3_aa: CAWTAPGWGGYTF
v_call: TRBV30
j_call: TRBJ1-2

cdr3_aa: CAITEGGGLDTIYF
v_call: TRBV10-3
j_call: TRBJ1-3

cdr3_aa: CASSDVQGKGEQFF
v_call: TRBV6-4
j_call: TRBJ2-1

cdr3_aa: CASSQDSWRGNSYNEQFF
v_call: TRBV4-1
j_call: TRBJ2-1

cdr3_aa: CASTPQQTRDEKLFF
v_call: TRBV6-6
j_call: TRBJ1-4

cdr3_aa: CASSEIVDRESYTEAFF
v_call: TRBV6-4
j_call: TRBJ1-1

cdr3_aa: CASSPTVSGAEKLFF
v_call: TRBV14
j_call: TRBJ1-4

cdr3_aa: CASSLDHGDTQYF
v_call: TRBV11-2
j_call: TRBJ2-3

cdr3_aa: CASSLGERGTEAFF
v_call: TRBV7-2
j_call: TRBJ1-1

cdr3_aa: CASLDTWKETQYF
v_call: TRBV6-1
j_call: TRBJ2-5

cdr3_aa: CASSYGDSGANVLTF
v_call: TRBV6-5
j_call: TRBJ2-6

cdr3_aa: CSARDFYEQYF
v_call: TRBV20-1
j_call: TRBJ2-7

cdr3_aa: CASSLSGSYNEQFF
v_call: TRBV7-9
j_call: TRBJ2-1

cdr3_aa: CASSTFRWDTSSGNTIYF
v_call: TRBV19
j_call: TRBJ1-3

cdr3_aa: CASSQSPYTSGPSTDTQYF
v_call: TRBV4-1
j_call: TRBJ2-3

cdr3_aa: CASSYSGLQLYGYTF
v_call: TRBV6-5
j_call: TRBJ1-2

cdr3_aa: CASSLGRQETQYF
v_call: TRBV18
j_call: TRBJ2-5

cdr3_aa: CASSPGTERNSPLHF
v_call: TRBV5-4
j_call: TRBJ1-6

cdr3_aa: CAWSQGLGTGELFF
v_call: TRBV30
j_call: TRBJ2-2

cdr3_aa: CASSQVGGAGNYGYTF
v_call: TRBV14
j_call: TRBJ1-2

cdr3_aa: CASSSRGAGANVLTF
v_call: TRBV25-1
j_call: TRBJ2-6

cdr3_aa: CASSLDARARHGYTF
v_call: TRBV7-9
j_call: TRBJ1-2

cdr3_aa: CASSPDRNYGYTF
v_call: TRBV7-6
j_call: TRBJ1-2

cdr3_aa: CASSQGLAGVSNTGELFF
v_call: TRBV4-2
j_call: TRBJ2-2

cdr3_aa: CASTDPANIQYF
v_call: TRBV7-2
j_call: TRBJ2-4

cdr3_aa: CASSLTGQSFSGANVLTF
v_call: TRBV5-8
j_call: TRBJ2-6

cdr3_aa: CASSTKTGVQETQYF
v_call: TRBV19
j_call: TRBJ2-5

cdr3_aa: CASSERNRDPGSKETQYF
v_call: TRBV6-4
j_call: TRBJ2-5

cdr3_aa: CASSFGQGDGYGYTF
v_call: TRBV27
j_call: TRBJ1-2

cdr3_aa: CASSLRADSPLHF
v_call: TRBV4-1
j_call: TRBJ1-6

cdr3_aa: CASSEATGGNYGYTF
v_call: TRBV6-1
j_call: TRBJ1-2

cdr3_aa: CASSSDRGPYEQYF
v_call: TRBV5-1
j_call: TRBJ2-7